This section outlines one TCR beta chain sequence together with its context. What it binds is unknown. The source of the sample is a study of PD-1 blockade in classical Hodgkin lymphoma. The study, taken as a whole, reports: Healthy donors were reported to have higher baseline TCR diversity than newly diagnosed patients. Whatever underlies the repertoire differences (possibly disease activity or prior therapy) remains undefined.

The germline CDR1 and CDR2 sequences are DFQATT and SNEGSKA (reference sequence). The CDR3 is made up of 11 amino acids. The ends were cut back, 7 bases at V and 8 bases at J, with 11 bases in the middle. The table came from immunoSEQ multiplex PCR; TCRdb's copy has only in-frame clones and leaves some out. Found here are tens of thousands of clones, 93% of them singletons; the top ten hold about 2.5%. Specified time point: newly diagnosed, previously untreated cHL patient sample. The genes are TRBV20-1 and TRBJ1-4, with unresolved D. This TCR was sampled from a human donor with classical Hodgkin lymphoma. Source material: peripheral blood mononuclear cells (PBMCs). Here the CDR3 reads CSVRVGEKLFF. CDR3 in DNA: TGCAGTGTTAGGGTGGGGGAAAAACTGTTTTTT.